Listed here are 29 T cell receptor beta chains from one sample, sequenced in a study of early T cells in non-severe SARS-CoV-2 infection. MiXCR, run by TCRdb on the 5' RACE reads, gives a single entry per CDR3 protein. The sample lists 85,000 to 95,000 distinct CDR3 sequences, about 15% seen once, with 0.5% to 0.75% in the top ten. Sample: whole blood. These receptors came from an adult who was a healthcare worker with PCR-confirmed SARS-CoV-2 infection or an uninfected control (not recorded which).

For the CDR3, the DNA is TGTGCCAGCAGCGTGAACAGAGGGCAAGAGACCCAGTACTTC. This gives the protein CASSVNRGQETQYF. V and J are TRBV9 and TRBJ2-5; D perhaps matches TRBD2 (5 bases). The CDR3 has 14 residues. Germline loops: CDR1 SGDLS, CDR2 YYNGEE. The V end lost 2 bases, the J end lost 2 bases, and 10 bases lay between the germline ends.

This clonotype was picked up many times. At one end the junction does not follow the germline gene, possibly because of a read error. This chain uses TRBV2 with TRBJ2-4, with 10 bases matching TRBD2. Looked up from germline, CDR1 is SNHLY and CDR2 is FYNNEI. CDR3 length: 14 amino acids. CDR3 amino acids: CASREAGGKNIQYF. CDR3 nucleotide sequence: TGTGCCAGCAGAGAAGCGGGGGGGAAAAACATTCAGTACTTC.

The V gene is TRBV25-1, the J gene TRBJ2-1; 10 nucleotides line up with TRBD1. CDR3 length: 15 amino acids. From germline, CDR1 is MGHDK and CDR2 SYGVNS. V shed 4 bases and J 7 bases; nucleotides not matched to a gene: 7. The CDR3 region has the DNA TGTGCCAGCAGTGCACGACAGGGGGCGAGAAATGAGCAGTTCTTC. Protein product: CASSARQGARNEQFF.

This clonotype occurred a few times. The V call is TRBV7-6, the J call TRBJ2-2, with 12 bases aligning to TRBD2. The CDR3 loop spans 19 amino acids. Germline values: CDR1 SGHVS, CDR2 FNYEAQ. V shed 3 bases, J shed 0 bases, and the junction held 8 bases outside the gene matches. The CDR3 spells CASSFSGLAGRTNTGELFF. The CDR3 DNA reads TGTGCCAGCAGCTTTAGTGGACTAGCGGGGAGAACGAACACCGGGGAGCTGTTTTTT.

The V and J genes are TRBV13 and TRBJ1-5, with D unresolved. The CDR3 totals 15 residues. V gave up 3 bases and J gave up 0 bases, with 9 bases separating them. In germline, CDR1 is PRHDT, CDR2 FYEKMQ (reference sequence). CDR3 nucleotide sequence: TGTGCCAGCAGCTTCGGGGTTGGTAGCAATCAGCCCCAGCATTTT. It codes for CASSFGVGSNQPQHF.

This clonotype came up many times. V gene TRBV7-9 combines with J gene TRBJ2-1, with D possibly TRBD1 on 6 matching bases. Trimming left V 3 bases short and J 5 bases short, with 8 bases between. CDR1 is SEHNR, CDR2 FQNEAQ, per germline (reference sequence). The CDR3 sequence is 13 residues long. The CDR3 loop reads CASSFDRNNEQFF. The CDR3 coding sequence is TGTGCCAGCAGCTTTGACAGGAACAATGAGCAGTTCTTC.

CDR3 sequence (DNA): TGTGCCAGCAGTCTAAACCGGGGGATTCATGGCTACACCTTC. Its protein is CASSLNRGIHGYTF. The rearrangement joins TRBV28 to TRBJ1-2; tentative D call: TRBD1 (5 bases). V lost 5 bases and J 6 bases, leaving 16 bases between the germline ends. The CDR3 spans 14 residues. Germline lookup yields CDR1 MDHEN and CDR2 SYDVKM.

The chain recombines TRBV11-1 with TRBJ2-1; 9 nucleotides align to TRBD1. Looked up from germline, CDR1 is SGHAT and CDR2 is FQDESV (reference sequence). The CDR3 spans 16 residues. Losses at the gene ends were 5 bases for V and 7 bases for J; bases not matched to a gene: 12. The CDR3 spells CASSPSGDRVWNEQFF. CDR3 DNA sequence: TGTGCCAGCAGCCCTTCCGGGGACAGGGTATGGAATGAGCAGTTCTTC.

This sequence joins TRBV30 and TRBJ2-3; 9 bases are a match to TRBD1. Trimming removed 3 bases from V and 4 bases from J; junction bases left unmatched: 8. The germline gives CDR1 GTSNPN, CDR2 SVGIG (reference sequence). The CDR3 is 15 residues long. The CDR3 is CAWSPTGGDADTQYF. In DNA form, the CDR3 reads TGTGCCTGGAGCCCTACAGGGGGCGACGCAGATACGCAGTATTTT.

The V call is TRBV12-3 or TRBV12-4, the J call TRBJ1-1; no clear D. CDR3 size: 16 residues. V lost 5 bases and J 5 bases, leaving 21 bases between the germline ends. This CDR3 reads CASSPALGLGKTEAFF. DNA for the CDR3: TGTGCCAGCAGTCCCGCCTTAGGATTAGGGAAGACTGAAGCTTTCTTT.

The table lists this clonotype with a few counts. The chain links TRBV12-3 or TRBV12-4 to TRBJ1-1; possibly TRBD1 for D (5 bases). V lost 4 bases, J lost 1 base, and 7 bases lay in between. The CDR3 is 13 amino acids. CDR3 coding DNA: TGTGCCAGCAGTTCCGGGACGAACACTGAAGCTTTCTTT. As protein: CASSSGTNTEAFF.

This clonotype has more than one count but fewer than ten. This chain joins TRBV11-2 and TRBJ2-1; 10 bases match TRBD2. Germline CDR1 and CDR2: SGHAT and FQNNGV. CDR3 length: 16 residues. Trimming removed 5 bases from V and 9 bases from J; junction bases left unmatched: 13. Here the CDR3 reads CASSLGLAGVLFEQFF. The CDR3 nucleotides read TGTGCCAGCAGCCTCGGGCTAGCGGGGGTCCTTTTTGAGCAGTTCTTC.

As concerns this clonotype: A read error is likely, as this CDR3 ends without the conserved phenylalanine or tryptophan. V is TRBV2 and J is TRBJ2-1; D call uncertain. Per germline, CDR1 SNHLY and CDR2 FYNNEI. V lost 5 bases, J lost 8 bases, and 10 bases lay in between. The CDR3 length is 12 residues. CDR3 in amino acids: CASSYDHHEQFS. The CDR3 DNA follows: TGTGCCAGCAGTTACGATCACCATGAGCAGTTCTCC.

This clonotype turned up a few times. Here the CDR3 DNA reads TGCAGCGAGTGGACGTCAGAGACCCAGTACTTC. This gives the protein CSEWTSETQYF. The rearrangement uses TRBV29-1 and TRBJ2-5; no definite D call. V dropped 7 bases and J dropped 4 bases, with 10 bases sitting between them. Germline V CDR1 and CDR2: SQVTM, ANQGSEA. This CDR3 contains 11 residues. Full variable domain (missing parts from reference TRBV29-1 and TRBJ2-5): SAVISQKPSRDICQRGTSLTIQCQVDSQVTMMFWYRQQPGQSLTLIATANQGSEATYESGFVIDKFPISRPNLTFSTLTVSNMSPEDSSIYLCSEWTSETQYFGPGTRLLVL.

The chain joins TRBV7-8 to TRBJ1-1; D is undetermined. V was cut by 5 bases and J by 1 base, with 11 bases left in between. CDR3 length equals 14 residues. Germline CDR1 is SGHVS and CDR2 is FQNEAQ. The CDR3 DNA is TGTGCCAGCAGCCAGAGCGAAACGAACACTGAAGCTTTCTTT. This translates into CASSQSETNTEAFF.

The chain carries TRBV5-1 and TRBJ2-3; perhaps TRBD2 as D (6 bases). Germline-derived CDR1 and CDR2 are SGHRS and YFSETQ. The CDR3 covers 15 residues. Trimming took 8 bases from V and 2 from J, leaving 18 bases between them. The CDR3 nucleotides read TGCGCCAGTCAGCAAGGTGCGGGGTACACAGATACGCAGTATTTT. Encoded protein: CASQQGAGYTDTQYF.

The J gene is TRBJ1-1, the V gene TRBV11-3; tentative D call: TRBD1 (5 bases). V dropped 2 bases and J dropped 7 bases, with 11 bases sitting between them. The CDR3 sequence is 13 residues long. Germline V gene sequence: CDR1 SGHNT, CDR2 YENEEA. The CDR3 loop reads CASSLYRDDEAFF. The CDR3 coding sequence is TGTGCCAGCAGCTTATACCGGGACGATGAAGCTTTCTTT. The variable domain in full, completed from reference TRBV11-3 and TRBJ1-1, reads EAGVVQSPRYKIIEKKQPVAFWCNPISGHNTLYWYLQNLGQGPELLIRYENEEAVDDSQLPKDRFSAERLKGVDSTLKIQPAELGDSAVYLCASSLYRDDEAFFGQGTRLTVV.

This clonotype was observed many times. DNA for the CDR3: TGCAGCGTTAGGGACAGGTCGCCTACGGGGGAGCTGTTTTTT. It yields the protein CSVRDRSPTGELFF. The J gene is TRBJ2-2, the V gene TRBV29-1; 8 bases fit TRBD1. V shed 5 bases, J shed 8 bases, and the junction held 10 bases outside the gene matches. Germline V gene sequence: CDR1 SQVTM, CDR2 ANQGSEA. This CDR3 comprises 14 residues.

This clonotype was seen many times. The chain links TRBV20-1 to TRBJ1-1; 8 positions agree with TRBD1. Per the germline V gene, CDR1 is DFQATT and CDR2 is SNEGSKA (reference sequence). With V trimmed by 1 base and J by 7 bases, 5 bases remained unmatched. This CDR3 has 13 amino acids. This chain's CDR3 is CSARVQGAGEAFF. The CDR3 DNA reads as TGCAGTGCTAGAGTTCAGGGGGCGGGTGAAGCTTTCTTT.

This clonotype was detected many times. The V and J genes are TRBV7-2 and TRBJ1-5, with TRBD1 matching 9 bases. This CDR3 comprises 14 residues. V gave up 6 bases and J gave up 4 bases; unmatched junction bases: 4. Germline CDR1 and CDR2: SGHTA and FQGNSA. CDR3 nucleotide sequence: TGTGCCAGCAGTTATGACAGGGGGAATCAGCCCCAGCATTTT. Its translation is CASSYDRGNQPQHF.

The sample holds a few counts of this clonotype. The V and J genes are TRBV12-3 or TRBV12-4 and TRBJ1-6, with D tentatively TRBD1 (6 bases). V was cut by 1 base and J by 9 bases, with 10 bases left in between. The CDR3 spans 14 residues. The CDR3 DNA sequence: TGTGCCAGCAGTTTAGGGGGGGCTGTTTCACCCCTCCACTTT. Translated, it gives CASSLGGAVSPLHF.

The chain recombines TRBV5-5 with TRBJ2-5; the D gene is possibly TRBD1 (5 bases). The CDR3 is 16 residues long. Trimming removed 3 bases at V and 5 bases at J, with 20 bases between. CDR1 and CDR2 (germline): SGHKS, YYEKEE (reference sequence). The CDR3 loop reads CASSSDPRTTAETQYF. The CDR3, as DNA: TGTGCCAGCAGCTCGGACCCCCGGACAACGGCGGAGACCCAGTACTTC. Looking up the rest from reference TRBV5-5 and TRBJ2-5 gives the full variable domain: DAGVTQSPTHLIKTRGQQVTLRCSPISGHKSVSWYQQVLGQGPQFIFQYYEKEERGRGNFPDRFSARQFPNYSSELNVNALLLGDSALYLCASSSDPRTTAETQYFGPGTRLLVL.

V gene TRBV27 combines with J gene TRBJ2-5; 11 nucleotides line up with TRBD2. The CDR3 extends over 16 amino acids. Germline CDR1 reads MNHEY; CDR2 reads SMNVEV (reference sequence). After removal of 3 bases from V and 1 base from J, the junction contained 4 bases not matched to a gene. The CDR3 sequence: CASSLSLAGGQETQYF. Written as DNA, the CDR3 is TGTGCCAGCAGTTTGAGTCTAGCGGGGGGCCAAGAGACCCAGTACTTC.

The CDR3 sequence: CASSPMPGTYNEQFF. CDR3 in DNA: TGCGCCAGCAGCCCAATGCCCGGGACCTACAATGAGCAGTTCTTC. The rearrangement joins TRBV5-1 to TRBJ2-1; weak D call: TRBD2 (5 bases). The CDR3 extends over 15 amino acids. In germline, CDR1 is SGHRS, CDR2 YFSETQ. V was shortened by 4 bases and J by 2 bases, with 13 bases between the two germline ends.

The rearrangement joins TRBV7-3 to TRBJ2-3; maybe TRBD2 (6 bases). V gave up 1 base and J gave up 2 bases, with 13 bases separating them. Germline assignment: CDR1 SGHTA and CDR2 FQGTGA. The CDR3 extends over 16 amino acids. CDR3: CASSLSGAGNTDTQYF. CDR3 DNA: TGTGCCAGCAGCTTAAGCGGGGCGGGAAACACAGATACGCAGTATTTT.

This clonotype was picked up many times. The chain couples TRBV29-1 to TRBJ1-1; D gene unclear. The CDR3 runs to 11 residues. From germline, CDR1 is SQVTM and CDR2 ANQGSEA. V was pared by 7 bases and J by 4 bases, with 10 bases between. The CDR3 DNA follows: TGCAGCGCAATTTGGAGCACTGAAGCTTTCTTT. Translating gives CSAIWSTEAFF.

In this sample, this clonotype turned up many times. The gene calls are TRBV5-1 and TRBJ1-1; the match to TRBD1 covers 8 bases. The junction had 8 bases not matched to a gene; V was cut back by 4 bases and J by 0 bases. CDR3 length: 16 residues. Germline V gene lookup returns CDR1 SGHRS and CDR2 YFSETQ. The CDR3 reads CASSQGQVIMNTEAFF. The CDR3 region has the DNA TGCGCCAGCAGCCAGGGACAGGTGATCATGAACACTGAAGCTTTCTTT.

The chain recombines TRBV12-3 or TRBV12-4 with TRBJ1-5; 8 nucleotides line up with TRBD1. There are 14 residues in the CDR3. V gave up 4 bases and J gave up 6 bases; unmatched junction bases: 5. The CDR3 loop reads CASSYSGGLQPQHF. The CDR3 region has the DNA TGTGCCAGCAGTTATTCAGGGGGCCTTCAGCCCCAGCATTTT.

In its sample, this clonotype was seen a few times. CDR3 sequence: CASSYWGPGEKLFF. CDR3 DNA sequence: TGTGCCAGCAGTTACTGGGGGCCCGGTGAAAAACTGTTTTTT. The J gene is TRBJ1-4, the V gene TRBV6-5, with D maybe TRBD1 (6 bases). CDR1 and CDR2 from the germline V gene are MNHEY and SVGAGI. V shed 1 base and J shed 7 bases, with 10 bases lying between them. The CDR3 is 14 residues long.